In this sample, the clone carrying this TCR beta chain turned up a few times. The antigen is unknown. This CDR3 is built from 14 residues. The germline V gene encodes CDR1 SQVTM and CDR2 ANQGSEA. With 4 bases removed from V and 6 bases from J, the gap between germline ends came to 16 bases. The data originate from a study of T cells in Graves' hyperthyroidism and ophthalmopathy. Study-wide results and limits: The blood repertoire included most of the expanded thyroid clonotypes above 0.001. The authors' 13 V-J model separated ophthalmopathy from stable hyperthyroidism. The model foresaw ophthalmopathy a median around 6.8 months prior to onset.

The study excluded patients with uncontrolled infection, other autoimmune disease, pregnancy or lactation. Authors of the study amplified TCR beta CDR3 regions from RNA transcripts. RT-PCR in the first round (using the HTBI primer set) targeted the TCR CDR3. TCRdb redid the calling of the multiplex PCR reads with MiXCR, one entry per CDR3 protein. The sample holds hundreds of thousands of distinct CDR3 sequences, 20% seen once. Sequenced input: blood. This sequence was found in a man aged 35-49 years with Graves' ophthalmopathy. The gene calls are TRBV29-1 and TRBJ1-5; D is unresolved. DNA for the CDR3: TGCAGCGTTGGTTCCGGGAGAGAAAGTCAGCCCCAGCATTTT. This codes for CSVGSGRESQPQHF.